The rows below give T cell receptor beta chains drawn from one sample of a study of T and B cells in COVID-19 patients. Via MiXCR, TCRdb re-called the multiplex PCR reads, giving one row per CDR3 protein. Found here are roughly 25,000 distinct CDR3 sequences, 30% to 35% of them singletons; the top ten hold more than 1.5%. Sequenced material: blood. These receptors were obtained from a human donor who had recovered from COVID-19. The CDR3 runs from the conserved cysteine through the conserved F or W. Fields, in order: D gene, J gene, V gene, clone size, CDR3 DNA, CDR3 protein. A D gene is named only where the DNA matches it firmly. Clone size is not always given. Where it is, it says once, few, many or a class for expanded clones.

d_call: NA; j_call: TRBJ2-2; v_call: TRBV6-5; clone_size: many; cdr3_nt: TGTGCCAGCAGTCAGTCGGTCCCGGAGGCCGGGGAGCTGTTTTTT; cdr3_aa: CASSQSVPEAGELFF
d_call: NA; j_call: TRBJ2-3; v_call: TRBV5-5; clone_size: many; cdr3_nt: TGTGCCAGCAGCTTGGTGCGGGCAGCTAGCACAGATACGCAGTATTTT; cdr3_aa: CASSLVRAASTDTQYF
d_call: NA; j_call: TRBJ1-1; v_call: TRBV12-3/TRBV12-4; clone_size: NA; cdr3_nt: TGTGCCAGCAGTTTCCCGGGGGCGTGGACTGAAGCTTTCTTT; cdr3_aa: CASSFPGAWTEAFF
d_call: NA; j_call: TRBJ1-2; v_call: TRBV5-4; clone_size: few; cdr3_nt: TGTGCCAGCAGCGAGGCCTCCTCCCCTGGCTACACCTTC; cdr3_aa: CASSEASSPGYTF
d_call: NA; j_call: TRBJ2-5; v_call: TRBV5-6; clone_size: NA; cdr3_nt: TGTGCCAGCAGCTCCACGACCAGGGTGGTCCGAGAGACCCAGTACTTC; cdr3_aa: CASSSTTRVVRETQYF
d_call: NA; j_call: TRBJ1-2; v_call: TRBV12-3/TRBV12-4; clone_size: few; cdr3_nt: TGTGCCAGCAGTTTTCGGACAGCCGGCGGCTATGGCTACACCTTC; cdr3_aa: CASSFRTAGGYGYTF
d_call: TRBD1; j_call: TRBJ1-2; v_call: TRBV15; clone_size: many; cdr3_nt: TGTGCCACCAGCAATCTAGGACAGGGATCGGATGGCTACACCTTC; cdr3_aa: CATSNLGQGSDGYTF
d_call: TRBD2; j_call: TRBJ2-7; v_call: TRBV27; clone_size: few; cdr3_nt: TGTGCCAGCAGTCCCGGACTAGCGGAGACCTACGAGCAGTACTTC; cdr3_aa: CASSPGLAETYEQYF
d_call: NA; j_call: TRBJ1-6; v_call: TRBV20-1; clone_size: NA; cdr3_nt: TGCAGTGCCGCAGTGAGCTCCTATAATTCACCACTCCACTTT; cdr3_aa: CSAAVSSYNSPLHF
d_call: NA; j_call: TRBJ1-2; v_call: TRBV6-6; clone_size: NA; cdr3_nt: TGTGCCAGCAGTTATAAGACGGCGAGCCCCATCGGGTATGGCTACACCTTC; cdr3_aa: CASSYKTASPIGYGYTF
d_call: NA; j_call: TRBJ2-7; v_call: TRBV5-4; clone_size: NA; cdr3_nt: TGTGCCAGCAGCCAAGACGTGGCGGTCTCCTACGAGCAGTACTTC; cdr3_aa: CASSQDVAVSYEQYF
d_call: NA; j_call: TRBJ1-6; v_call: TRBV27; clone_size: many; cdr3_nt: TGTGCCAGCGGAGGTTCACCCCTCCACTTT; cdr3_aa: CASGGSPLHF
d_call: TRBD1; j_call: TRBJ2-1; v_call: TRBV19; clone_size: medium-sized; cdr3_nt: TGTGCCAGTTCCGGACAGGGGGAATACAATGAGCAGTTCTTC; cdr3_aa: CASSGQGEYNEQFF
d_call: NA; j_call: TRBJ1-3; v_call: TRBV6-5; clone_size: NA; cdr3_nt: TGTGCCAGCTGTACTGGGGCTTGGGGAAACACCATATATTTT; cdr3_aa: CASCTGAWGNTIYF
d_call: NA; j_call: TRBJ1-1; v_call: TRBV12-3/TRBV12-4; clone_size: few; cdr3_nt: TGTGCCAGCAGTTTTGGAGTCATGAACACTGAAGCTTTCTTT; cdr3_aa: CASSFGVMNTEAFF
d_call: NA; j_call: TRBJ1-2; v_call: TRBV5-6; clone_size: NA; cdr3_nt: TGTGCCAGCAGCTTGACAACTAACTATGGCTACACCTTC; cdr3_aa: CASSLTTNYGYTF
d_call: TRBD2; j_call: TRBJ2-1; v_call: TRBV29-1; clone_size: medium-sized; cdr3_nt: TGCAGCGTTGAGCAACCGGGACTAGCGGGAGTAAATTCCTACAATGAGCAGTTCTTC; cdr3_aa: CSVEQPGLAGVNSYNEQFF
d_call: NA; j_call: TRBJ1-6; v_call: TRBV12-3/TRBV12-4; clone_size: few; cdr3_nt: TGTGCCAGCAGTTTCGGTAGCTCCTATAATTCACCCCTCCACTTT; cdr3_aa: CASSFGSSYNSPLHF
d_call: TRBD1; j_call: TRBJ2-7; v_call: TRBV19; clone_size: NA; cdr3_nt: TGTGCCAGTAGTATGGGACAGGGGACGGACGAGCAGTACTTC; cdr3_aa: CASSMGQGTDEQYF
d_call: TRBD1; j_call: TRBJ2-2; v_call: TRBV18; clone_size: NA; cdr3_nt: TGTGCCAGCTCACCAGGGGACAGCTACACCGGGGAGCTGTTTTTT; cdr3_aa: CASSPGDSYTGELFF
d_call: TRBD2; j_call: TRBJ2-3; v_call: TRBV11-1; clone_size: NA; cdr3_nt: TGTGCCAGCAGCCTCCGGGGGGGATTTAGCACAGATACGCAGTATTTT; cdr3_aa: CASSLRGGFSTDTQYF
d_call: TRBD1; j_call: TRBJ2-7; v_call: TRBV18; clone_size: NA; cdr3_nt: TGTGCCAGCTCATCGGGACAGGCCGTGGTGGGCGAGCAGTACTTC; cdr3_aa: CASSSGQAVVGEQYF
d_call: NA; j_call: TRBJ1-4; v_call: TRBV20-1; clone_size: NA; cdr3_nt: TGCAGTGCGAAAAGGGGGTTTAATAATGAAAAACTGTTTTTT; cdr3_aa: CSAKRGFNNEKLFF
d_call: NA; j_call: TRBJ2-1; v_call: TRBV20-1; clone_size: NA; cdr3_nt: TGCAGTGCTAGCGGGAGAGGGGCATACAATGAGCAGTTCTTC; cdr3_aa: CSASGRGAYNEQFF
d_call: TRBD1; j_call: TRBJ1-2; v_call: TRBV18; clone_size: few; cdr3_nt: TGTGCCAGCTCACCGGGACAGGGAAACTATGGCTACACCTTC; cdr3_aa: CASSPGQGNYGYTF
d_call: NA; j_call: TRBJ2-3; v_call: TRBV4-3; clone_size: NA; cdr3_nt: TGTGCCAGCAGCCCCCACCGGGGCGGAGGGGCAGATACGCAGTATTTT; cdr3_aa: CASSPHRGGGADTQYF
d_call: TRBD1; j_call: TRBJ2-3; v_call: TRBV19; clone_size: medium-sized; cdr3_nt: TGTGCCAGCCTTGCTGGGGACAGGCGAGACACAGATACGCAGTATTTT; cdr3_aa: CASLAGDRRDTDTQYF
d_call: TRBD2; j_call: TRBJ2-1; v_call: TRBV20-1; clone_size: NA; cdr3_nt: TGCAGTGCTAGAGTAGCTAGCGGGAGCTCCTACAATGAGCAGTTCTTC; cdr3_aa: CSARVASGSSYNEQFF
d_call: NA; j_call: TRBJ2-3; v_call: TRBV20-1; clone_size: NA; cdr3_nt: TGCAGTGCGGGCAGCACAGATACGCAGTATTTT; cdr3_aa: CSAGSTDTQYF
d_call: TRBD2; j_call: TRBJ2-7; v_call: TRBV12-3/TRBV12-4; clone_size: NA; cdr3_nt: TGTGCCAGCAGTTTAAGGACTAGCGGGAGGGCCGACGAGCAGTACTTC; cdr3_aa: CASSLRTSGRADEQYF
d_call: NA; j_call: TRBJ1-2; v_call: TRBV5-6; clone_size: few; cdr3_nt: TGTGCCAGCAGCTCGGGGGCCATGTACTATGGCTACACCTTC; cdr3_aa: CASSSGAMYYGYTF
d_call: TRBD2; j_call: TRBJ2-5; v_call: TRBV6-2/TRBV6-3; clone_size: NA; cdr3_nt: TGTGCCAGCAGATCTAGCGGGGGGGCCTCTGTGTTAGAGACCAAGTACTTC; cdr3_aa: CASRSSGGASVLETKYF
d_call: NA; j_call: TRBJ2-6; v_call: TRBV6-1; clone_size: NA; cdr3_nt: TGTGCCAGCAGTGAAGCGCCCGACTCTGGGGCCAACGTCCTGACTTTC; cdr3_aa: CASSEAPDSGANVLTF
d_call: NA; j_call: TRBJ2-5; v_call: TRBV24-1; clone_size: NA; cdr3_nt: TGTGCCACCAGTCGCCAAACGGGGGAGACCCAGTACTTC; cdr3_aa: CATSRQTGETQYF
d_call: NA; j_call: TRBJ2-1; v_call: TRBV6-5; clone_size: few; cdr3_nt: TGTGCCAGCAGTTACTTGGGGGGGGCGGGGTACAATGAGCAGTTCTTC; cdr3_aa: CASSYLGGAGYNEQFF
d_call: NA; j_call: TRBJ2-3; v_call: TRBV11-1; clone_size: NA; cdr3_nt: TGTGCCAGCACGGGGCCGTCCACAGATACGCAGTATTTT; cdr3_aa: CASTGPSTDTQYF
d_call: TRBD2; j_call: TRBJ2-1; v_call: TRBV20-1; clone_size: NA; cdr3_nt: TGCAGTACAACTAGCGGGAGGGCTCGGAGGTACGATGAGCAGTTCTTC; cdr3_aa: CSTTSGRARRYDEQFF
d_call: NA; j_call: TRBJ1-5; v_call: TRBV12-3/TRBV12-4; clone_size: few; cdr3_nt: TGTGCCAGCAGTTTAATCAGGGGAAGTCAGCCCCAGCATTTT; cdr3_aa: CASSLIRGSQPQHF
d_call: NA; j_call: TRBJ2-6; v_call: TRBV11-1; clone_size: NA; cdr3_nt: TGTGCCAGCAGCTCCCTGAAGGGCGGGACAAGCTCTGGGGCCAACGTCCTGACTTTC; cdr3_aa: CASSSLKGGTSSGANVLTF
d_call: TRBD1; j_call: TRBJ1-5; v_call: TRBV18; clone_size: NA; cdr3_nt: TGTGCCAGCTCACTGACAGGGTTCACTAATCAGCCCCAGCATTTT; cdr3_aa: CASSLTGFTNQPQHF
d_call: NA; j_call: TRBJ2-1; v_call: TRBV12-3/TRBV12-4; clone_size: NA; cdr3_nt: TGTGCCAGCAGTCCGGGTGGCGATGAGCAGTTCTTC; cdr3_aa: CASSPGGDEQFF
d_call: NA; j_call: TRBJ2-7; v_call: TRBV4-3; clone_size: NA; cdr3_nt: TGCGCCAGCAGCCAAGAACGGACCTACGAGCAGTACTTC; cdr3_aa: CASSQERTYEQYF
d_call: TRBD1; j_call: TRBJ1-5; v_call: TRBV19; clone_size: NA; cdr3_nt: TGTGCCAGTAGTCCGGGGACAGGGTCCCGTTATAGCAATCAGCCCCAGCATTTT; cdr3_aa: CASSPGTGSRYSNQPQHF
d_call: NA; j_call: TRBJ1-5; v_call: TRBV29-1; clone_size: NA; cdr3_nt: TGCAGCGTTGCTAGGGGCAGGGGTCAGCCCCAGCATTTT; cdr3_aa: CSVARGRGQPQHF